This T cell receptor (beta chain) was retrieved from a study of blood T cell repertoires in COVID-19. Across the whole study: Italy, Spain and the United States were the sources of the convalescent and acute COVID-19 samples. PBMCs, B-cell-depleted T cells, or T cells provided the cDNA or gDNA that made up the material.

Authors' processing steps: Amplification of reference gene primers provided the estimated nucleated cell counts. Sequencing used immunoSEQ multiplex PCR; TCRdb keeps in-frame clones, though not all of them. V and J calls and clone size are as listed in that table; D and trimming were resolved from the DNA. Of roughly 230,000 clones listed, about 86% are singletons. This CDR3 has 15 residues. Germline V gives CDR1 SGHRS, CDR2 YFSETQ. V lost 2 bases and J lost 1, with 10 bases in between. Sequenced material: peripheral blood. The chain recombines TRBV5-1 with TRBJ2-1; the D gene is possibly TRBD2 (6 bases). This clonotype originated in a man aged 40-49 years with active or convalescent COVID-19. CDR3: CASSFMAGSYNEQFF. CDR3 DNA sequence: TGCGCCAGCAGCTTTATGGCGGGATCCTACAATGAGCAGTTCTTC.